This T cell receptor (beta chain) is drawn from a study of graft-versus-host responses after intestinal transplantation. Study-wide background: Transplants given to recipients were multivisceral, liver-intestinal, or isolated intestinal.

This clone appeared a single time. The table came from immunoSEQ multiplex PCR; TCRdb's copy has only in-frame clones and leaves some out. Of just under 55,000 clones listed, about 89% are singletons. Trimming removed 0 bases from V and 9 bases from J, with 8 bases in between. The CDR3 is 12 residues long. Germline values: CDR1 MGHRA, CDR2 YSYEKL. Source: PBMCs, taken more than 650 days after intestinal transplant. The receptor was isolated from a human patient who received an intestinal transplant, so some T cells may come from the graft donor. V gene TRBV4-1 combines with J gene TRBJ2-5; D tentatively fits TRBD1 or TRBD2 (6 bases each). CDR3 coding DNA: TGCGCCAGCAGCCAAGAGAGGGGGGCCCAGTACTTC. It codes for CASSQERGAQYF.